These 14 T cell receptor beta chains originate from one sample sequenced in a study of PD-1 blockade in classical Hodgkin lymphoma. Produced via immunoSEQ multiplex PCR; TCRdb's table is partial and in-frame only. This sample has 9,500 to 10,000 clones; roughly 72% occur once, and the top ten carry 10% to 13%. Sample time point: cycle 4 day 1 (C4D1), after more than five weeks of nivolumab. Every one of the patients relapsed after autologous stem cell transplantation (brentuximab vedotin exposure was variable). Isolated CD8+ T cells were derived from thawed PBMCs through magnetic negative selection. The source was CD8+ T cells from blood, collected before the fourth cycle of nivolumab. The receptors stem from a human donor with classical Hodgkin lymphoma.

The chain combines TRBV5-8 with TRBJ1-6; 9 bases are a match to TRBD1. The CDR3 has 14 amino acids. J was trimmed by 3 bases and V by 7 bases; bases with no gene match: 2. Germline V gene data show CDR1 as SGHTS and CDR2 as YDEGEE. Here the CDR3 reads CASRQGVYNSPLHF. The CDR3 DNA is TGTGCCAGCCGACAGGGGGTCTATAATTCACCCCTCCACTTT.

The gene calls are TRBV6-6 and TRBJ1-1; D is perhaps TRBD1 (6 bases). The CDR3 covers 16 residues. V dropped 2 bases and J dropped 4 bases, with 17 bases sitting between them. Germline V gives CDR1 MNHNY, CDR2 SVGAGI (reference sequence). CDR3 protein: CASSYPPGEGGTEAFF. The DNA of the CDR3 is TGTGCCAGCAGTTACCCCCCAGGGGAAGGAGGCACTGAAGCTTTCTTT.

The chain links TRBV5-4 to TRBJ2-1; 11 bases match TRBD2. CDR1 is SGHNT and CDR2 is YYREEE in the germline V gene (reference sequence). The V and J ends lost 4 bases and 3 bases, in that order; junction bases with no gene match: 6. This CDR3 has 16 amino acids. The CDR3 reads CASSLRLAGIYNEQFF. The CDR3 DNA is TGTGCCAGCAGCCTCCGACTAGCGGGGATCTACAATGAGCAGTTCTTC.

This rearrangement joins TRBV2 to TRBJ2-7; D perhaps matches TRBD2 (5 bases). The CDR3 contains 15 residues. The ends were cut back, 6 bases at V and 0 bases at J, with 15 bases in the middle. The V gene's germline CDR1 is SNHLY and CDR2 FYNNEI. CDR3: CASREPEDDSYEQYF. CDR3 in DNA: TGTGCCAGCAGGGAGCCGGAGGACGACTCCTACGAGCAGTACTTC.

V gene TRBV6-4 combines with J gene TRBJ2-3; 10 bases align to TRBD2. V lost 2 bases to trimming and J lost 5 bases; unmatched junction nucleotides: 1. The CDR3 loop spans 14 amino acids. Looked up from germline, CDR1 is MRHNA and CDR2 is SNTAGT. This CDR3 reads CASSDLAGEDTQYF. CDR3 coding DNA: TGTGCCAGCAGTGACCTAGCGGGGGAAGATACGCAGTATTTT.

The chain carries TRBV10-1 and TRBJ1-1; possibly TRBD1 for D (6 bases). V gave up 6 bases and J gave up 5 bases, with 7 bases separating them. The CDR3 has 11 amino acids. CDR1 is WNHNN and CDR2 is SYGVQD in the germline V gene (reference sequence). The CDR3 sequence: CASSQGTEAFF. Written as DNA, the CDR3 is TGCGCCAGCAGCCAGGGGACTGAAGCTTTCTTT.

V gene TRBV25-1 combines with J gene TRBJ1-1; no firm D call. This CDR3 region has 12 residues. Between the trimmed V and J ends, which lost 8 bases and 1 base, there was a span of 8 bases. Germline CDR1 is MGHDK and CDR2 is SYGVNS. As DNA, the CDR3 is TGTGCCAGCCTCTACGGGAACACTGAAGCTTTCTTT. It specifies CASLYGNTEAFF.

This clone was seen more than once but under ten times. The gene calls are TRBV5-1 and TRBJ1-2; D is unclear. The CDR3 is made up of 14 amino acids. V lost 2 bases and J lost 7, with 15 bases in between. Germline CDR1 is SGHRS and CDR2 is YFSETQ. CDR3 protein: CASSLKESSGGYTF. In nucleotides, the CDR3 is TGCGCCAGCAGCTTAAAAGAGTCGAGCGGTGGCTACACCTTC.

This chain joins TRBV19 and TRBJ2-1; 8 bases fit TRBD2. J gave up 4 bases and V 7 bases, and 15 bases lay outside the gene matches. Germline V CDR1 and CDR2: LNHDA, SQIVND (reference sequence). This CDR3 has 17 residues. CDR3 bases: TGTGCCAGTACTTCCCGTATGGGACTAGGGGGATACAATGAGCAGTTCTTC. This encodes CASTSRMGLGGYNEQFF.

The chain recombines TRBV19 with TRBJ2-1; TRBD1 matches 9 bases. Germline V gene data show CDR1 as LNHDA and CDR2 as SQIVND (reference sequence). J was trimmed by 7 bases and V by 6 bases; bases with no gene match: 10. The CDR3 runs to 15 residues. The CDR3 DNA sequence: TGTGCCAGTAGGGGGGTACAGGGGGCGAAGAATGAGCAGTTCTTC. As protein: CASRGVQGAKNEQFF.

The chain joins TRBV12-5 to TRBJ1-5; the D is unclear. The CDR3 contains 13 residues. Trimming shortened V by 5 bases and J by 0 bases, and 5 bases separated the two germline ends. The germline gives CDR1 LGHNT, CDR2 FRNRAP. The CDR3 here is CASGIDSNQPQHF. Written as DNA, the CDR3 is TGTGCTAGTGGTATAGATAGCAATCAGCCCCAGCATTTT.

V is TRBV6-6 and J is TRBJ1-2; 7 bases line up with TRBD1. The V and J ends lost 2 bases and 2 bases, in that order; junction bases with no gene match: 2. The CDR3 is made up of 14 amino acids. Per germline, CDR1 MNHNY and CDR2 SVGAGI (reference sequence). Here the CDR3 DNA reads TGTGCCAGCAGTTACCGGGACAGAAACTATGGCTACACCTTC. Its translation: CASSYRDRNYGYTF.

This clone has just one count. The chain joins TRBV4-1 to TRBJ1-1; a weak D match, TRBD1 (5 bases). The germline CDR1 and CDR2 sequences are MGHRA and YSYEKL. The CDR3 covers 13 residues. Trimming took 1 base from V and 5 from J, leaving 8 bases between them. Here the CDR3 reads CASSQGGRTEAFF. CDR3 sequence (DNA): TGCGCCAGCAGCCAAGGGGGCAGGACTGAAGCTTTCTTT.

CDR3 in amino acids: CASSQVGTELHNEQFF. As DNA, the CDR3 is TGTGCCAGCAGCCAAGTCGGGACAGAGCTACACAATGAGCAGTTCTTC. V usage is TRBV13 and J usage is TRBJ2-1; 7 nucleotides agree with TRBD1. The germline CDR1 and CDR2 sequences are PRHDT and FYEKMQ (reference sequence). This CDR3 spans 16 amino acids. V trimming: 5 bases; J trimming: 5 bases; junction bases outside the gene matches: 12.